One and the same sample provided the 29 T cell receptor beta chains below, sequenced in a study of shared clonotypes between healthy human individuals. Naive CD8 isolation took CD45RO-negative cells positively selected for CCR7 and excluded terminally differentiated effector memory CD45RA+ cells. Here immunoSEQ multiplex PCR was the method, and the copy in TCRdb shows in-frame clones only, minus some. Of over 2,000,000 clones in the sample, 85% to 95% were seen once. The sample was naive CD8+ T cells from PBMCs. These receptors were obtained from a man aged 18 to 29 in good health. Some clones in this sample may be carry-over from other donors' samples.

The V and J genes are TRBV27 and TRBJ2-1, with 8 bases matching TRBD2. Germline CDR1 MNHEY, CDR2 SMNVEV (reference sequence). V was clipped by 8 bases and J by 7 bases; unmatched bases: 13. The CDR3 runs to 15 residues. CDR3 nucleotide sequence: TGTGCCAGCCGTGGTCTTAGACTAGCGCAGAATGAGCAGTTCTTC. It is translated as CASRGLRLAQNEQFF.

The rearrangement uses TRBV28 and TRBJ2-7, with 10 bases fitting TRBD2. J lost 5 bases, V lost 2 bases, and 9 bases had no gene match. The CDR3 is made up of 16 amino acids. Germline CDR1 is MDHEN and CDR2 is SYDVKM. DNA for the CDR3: TGTGCCAGCAGTTTAAGTAGAGTAGCGGGAGGAGACGAGCAGTACTTC. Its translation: CASSLSRVAGGDEQYF.

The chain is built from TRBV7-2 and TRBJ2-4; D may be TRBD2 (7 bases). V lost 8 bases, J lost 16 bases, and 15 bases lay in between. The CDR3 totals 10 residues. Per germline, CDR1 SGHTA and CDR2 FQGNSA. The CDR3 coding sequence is TGTGCCAGCGGCCCGAGGGGGGGATACTTC. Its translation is CASGPRGGYF.

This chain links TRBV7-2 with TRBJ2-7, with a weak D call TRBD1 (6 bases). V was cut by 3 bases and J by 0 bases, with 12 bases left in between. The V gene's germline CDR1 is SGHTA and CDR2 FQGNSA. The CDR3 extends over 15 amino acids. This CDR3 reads CASSFFPGHSYEQYF. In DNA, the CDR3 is TGTGCCAGCAGCTTCTTTCCGGGACACTCCTACGAGCAGTACTTC.

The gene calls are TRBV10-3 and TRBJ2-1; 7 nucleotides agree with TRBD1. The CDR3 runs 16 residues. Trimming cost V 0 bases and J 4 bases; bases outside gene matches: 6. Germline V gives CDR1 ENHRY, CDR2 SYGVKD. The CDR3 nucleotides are TGTGCCATCAGTGAGTCGGTGACAGGGTTATACAATGAGCAGTTCTTC. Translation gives CAISESVTGLYNEQFF.

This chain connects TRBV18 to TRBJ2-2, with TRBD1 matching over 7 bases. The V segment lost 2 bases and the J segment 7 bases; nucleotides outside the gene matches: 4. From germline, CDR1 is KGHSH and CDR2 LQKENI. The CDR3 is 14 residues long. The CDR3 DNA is TGTGCCAGCTCACCAAGGGACAGCGGCGGGGAGCTGTTTTTT. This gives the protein CASSPRDSGGELFF.

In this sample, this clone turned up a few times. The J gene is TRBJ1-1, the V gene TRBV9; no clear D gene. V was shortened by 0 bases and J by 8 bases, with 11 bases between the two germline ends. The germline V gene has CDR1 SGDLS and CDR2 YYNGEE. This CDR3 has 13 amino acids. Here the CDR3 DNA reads TGTGCCAGCAGCGTAGTGGGGAAAGAGGAAGCTTTCTTT. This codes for CASSVVGKEEAFF.

This CDR3 reads CASSLGQAGEQYF. The CDR3, as DNA: TGTGCCAGCAGCTTAGGGCAGGCGGGGGAGCAGTACTTC. The chain employs TRBV7-6 and TRBJ2-7, with a possible D match to TRBD2 (6 bases). Germline V lookup: CDR1 SGHVS, CDR2 FNYEAQ. The V gene lost 1 base and the J gene lost 7 bases, with 11 bases spanning the gap. This CDR3 is built from 13 residues.

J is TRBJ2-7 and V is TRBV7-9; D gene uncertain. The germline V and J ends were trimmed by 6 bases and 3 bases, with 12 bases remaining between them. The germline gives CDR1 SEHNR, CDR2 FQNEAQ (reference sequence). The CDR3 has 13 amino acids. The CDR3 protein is CASSDVLYYEQYF. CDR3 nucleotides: TGTGCCAGCAGTGATGTGCTGTACTACGAGCAGTACTTC.

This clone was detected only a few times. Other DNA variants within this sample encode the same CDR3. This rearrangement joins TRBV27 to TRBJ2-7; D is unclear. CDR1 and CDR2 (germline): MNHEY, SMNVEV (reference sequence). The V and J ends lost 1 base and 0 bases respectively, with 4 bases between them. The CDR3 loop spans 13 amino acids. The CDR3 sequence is CASSLFPSYEQYF. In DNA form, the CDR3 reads TGTGCCAGCAGTTTATTCCCCTCCTACGAGCAGTACTTC.

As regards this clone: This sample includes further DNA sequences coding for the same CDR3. CDR3 nucleotides: TGTGCCAGCAGTTTTCAGGGGGGCGAGCAGTACTTC. Encoded protein: CASSFQGGEQYF. The V and J genes are TRBV27 and TRBJ2-7, with a tentative D call TRBD1 (7 bases). With 3 bases removed from V and 6 bases from J, the gap between germline ends came to 9 bases. The V gene's germline CDR1 is MNHEY and CDR2 SMNVEV (reference sequence). This CDR3 region has 12 residues.

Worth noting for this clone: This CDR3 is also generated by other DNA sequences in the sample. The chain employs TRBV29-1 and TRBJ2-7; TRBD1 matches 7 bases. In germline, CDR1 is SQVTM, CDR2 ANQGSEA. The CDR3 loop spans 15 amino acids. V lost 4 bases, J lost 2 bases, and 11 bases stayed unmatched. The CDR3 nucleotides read TGCAGCGTTGTCCCCATGACAGGGAGCACCTACGAGCAGTACTTC. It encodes CSVVPMTGSTYEQYF.

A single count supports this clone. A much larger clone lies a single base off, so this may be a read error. The CDR3 here is CASSEDSGSSYEQYF. The CDR3 DNA sequence: TGTGCCAGCAGCGAAGATAGCGGGAGCTCCTACGAGCAGTACTTC. The rearrangement uses TRBV9 and TRBJ2-7; 9 nucleotides line up with TRBD2. The V gene's germline CDR1 is SGDLS and CDR2 YYNGEE. V lost 3 bases, J lost 0 bases, and 4 bases stayed unmatched. The CDR3 sequence is 15 residues long.

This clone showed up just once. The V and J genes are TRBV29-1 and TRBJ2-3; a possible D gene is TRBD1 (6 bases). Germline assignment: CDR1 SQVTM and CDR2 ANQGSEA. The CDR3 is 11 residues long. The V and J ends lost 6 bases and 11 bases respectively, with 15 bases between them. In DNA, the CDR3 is TGCAGCGTCGTGGGACAATCGCAGCAGTATTTT. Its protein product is CSVVGQSQQYF.

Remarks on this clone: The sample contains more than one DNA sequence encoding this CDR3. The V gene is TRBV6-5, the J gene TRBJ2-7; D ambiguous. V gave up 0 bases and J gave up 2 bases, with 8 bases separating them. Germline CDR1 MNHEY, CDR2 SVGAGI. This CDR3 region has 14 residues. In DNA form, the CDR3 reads TGTGCCAGCAGTTACTCCCCCGGTACCTACGAGCAGTACTTC. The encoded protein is CASSYSPGTYEQYF.

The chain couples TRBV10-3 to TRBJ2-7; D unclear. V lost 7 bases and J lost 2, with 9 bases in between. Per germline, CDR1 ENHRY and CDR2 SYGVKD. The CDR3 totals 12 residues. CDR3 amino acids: CAIITDTYEQYF. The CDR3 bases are TGTGCCATCATAACAGATACCTACGAGCAGTACTTC.

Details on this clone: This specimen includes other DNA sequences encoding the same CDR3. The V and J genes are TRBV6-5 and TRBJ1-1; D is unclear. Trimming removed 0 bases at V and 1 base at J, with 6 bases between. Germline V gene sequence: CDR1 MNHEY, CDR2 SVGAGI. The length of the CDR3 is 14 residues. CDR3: CASSYSGGNTEAFF. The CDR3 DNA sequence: TGTGCCAGCAGTTACTCAGGTGGGAACACTGAAGCTTTCTTT.

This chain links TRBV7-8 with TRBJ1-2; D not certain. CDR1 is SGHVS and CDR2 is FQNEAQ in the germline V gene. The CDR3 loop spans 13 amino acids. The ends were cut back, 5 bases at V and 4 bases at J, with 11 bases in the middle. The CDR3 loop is CASSLGRSYGYTF. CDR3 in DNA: TGTGCCAGCAGCCTGGGCCGCAGCTATGGCTACACCTTC.

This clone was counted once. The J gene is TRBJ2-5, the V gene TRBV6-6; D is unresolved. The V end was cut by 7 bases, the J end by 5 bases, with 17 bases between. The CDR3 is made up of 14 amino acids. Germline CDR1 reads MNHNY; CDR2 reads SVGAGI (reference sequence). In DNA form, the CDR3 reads TGTGCCAGCATTGTTTCTTCAGTCGGGGAGACCCAGTACTTC. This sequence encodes CASIVSSVGETQYF.

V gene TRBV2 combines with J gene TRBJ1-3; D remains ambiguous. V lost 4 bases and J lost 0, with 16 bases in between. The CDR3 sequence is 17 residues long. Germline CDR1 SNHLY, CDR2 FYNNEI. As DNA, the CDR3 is TGTGCCAGCAGTGGAGAGGCGCTGATGAGCTCTGGAAACACCATATATTTT. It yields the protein CASSGEALMSSGNTIYF.

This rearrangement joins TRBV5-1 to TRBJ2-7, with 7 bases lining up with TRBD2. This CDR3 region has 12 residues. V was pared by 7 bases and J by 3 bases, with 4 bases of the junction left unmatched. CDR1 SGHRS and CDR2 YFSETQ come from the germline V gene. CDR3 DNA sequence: TGCGCCAGCGGGGGACTAAGCTACGAGCAGTACTTC. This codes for CASGGLSYEQYF.

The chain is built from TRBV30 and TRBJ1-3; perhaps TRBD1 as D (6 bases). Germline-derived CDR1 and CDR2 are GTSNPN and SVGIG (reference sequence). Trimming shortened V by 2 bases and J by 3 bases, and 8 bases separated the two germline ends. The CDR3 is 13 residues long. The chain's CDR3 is CAWSWDIGNTIYF. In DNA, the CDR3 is TGTGCCTGGAGTTGGGACATTGGAAACACCATATATTTT.

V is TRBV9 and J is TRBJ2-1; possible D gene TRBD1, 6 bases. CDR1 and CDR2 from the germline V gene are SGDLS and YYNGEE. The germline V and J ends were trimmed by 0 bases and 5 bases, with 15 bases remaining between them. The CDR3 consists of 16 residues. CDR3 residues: CASSVAWGLEDNEQFF. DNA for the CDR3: TGTGCCAGCAGCGTAGCCTGGGGGCTTGAAGACAATGAGCAGTTCTTC. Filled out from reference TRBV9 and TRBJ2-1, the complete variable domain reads DSGVTQTPKHLITATGQRVTLRCSPRSGDLSVYWYQQSLDQGLQFLIQYYNGEERAKGNILERFSAQQFPDLHSELNLSSLELGDSALYFCASSVAWGLEDNEQFFGPGTRLTVL.

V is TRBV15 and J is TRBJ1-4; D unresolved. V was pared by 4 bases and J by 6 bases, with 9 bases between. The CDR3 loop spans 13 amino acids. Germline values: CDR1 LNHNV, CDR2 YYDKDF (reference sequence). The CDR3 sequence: CATSTGSYEKLFF. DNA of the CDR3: TGTGCCACCAGCACCGGGTCATATGAAAAACTGTTTTTT.

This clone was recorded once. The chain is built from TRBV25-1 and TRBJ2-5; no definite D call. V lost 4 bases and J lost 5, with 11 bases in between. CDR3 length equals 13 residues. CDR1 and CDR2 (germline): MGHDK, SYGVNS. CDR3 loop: CASSVQRSETQYF. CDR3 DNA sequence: TGTGCCAGCAGTGTACAGCGTTCGGAGACCCAGTACTTC.

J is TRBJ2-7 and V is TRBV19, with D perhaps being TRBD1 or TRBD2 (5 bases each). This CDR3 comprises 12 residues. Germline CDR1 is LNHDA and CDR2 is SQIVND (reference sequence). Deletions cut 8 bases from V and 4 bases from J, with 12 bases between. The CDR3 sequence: CASSGTTYEQYF. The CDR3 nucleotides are TGTGCCAGTTCGGGGACCACGTACGAGCAGTACTTC.

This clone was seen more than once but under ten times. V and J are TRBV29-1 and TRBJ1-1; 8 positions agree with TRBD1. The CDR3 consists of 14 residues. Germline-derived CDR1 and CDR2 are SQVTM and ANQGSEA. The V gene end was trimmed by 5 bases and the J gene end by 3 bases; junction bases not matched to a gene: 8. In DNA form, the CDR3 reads TGCAGCGTTCGGACGACAGGGGTCCACACTGAAGCTTTCTTT. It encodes CSVRTTGVHTEAFF.

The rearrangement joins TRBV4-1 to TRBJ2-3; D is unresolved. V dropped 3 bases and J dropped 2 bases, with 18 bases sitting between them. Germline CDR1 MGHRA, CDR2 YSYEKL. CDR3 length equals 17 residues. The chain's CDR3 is CASSHDLWGNPTDTQYF. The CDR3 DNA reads TGCGCCAGCAGCCACGACTTGTGGGGAAACCCCACAGATACGCAGTATTTT.

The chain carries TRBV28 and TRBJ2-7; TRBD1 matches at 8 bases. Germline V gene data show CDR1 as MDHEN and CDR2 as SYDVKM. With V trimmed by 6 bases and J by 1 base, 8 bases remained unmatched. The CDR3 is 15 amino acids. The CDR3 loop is CASSLGQVESYEQYF. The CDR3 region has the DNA TGTGCCAGCAGCCTGGGACAGGTGGAGTCCTACGAGCAGTACTTC.